This paragraph reports one T cell receptor beta chain. Clones were read by immunoSEQ multiplex PCR, and TCRdb kept only the in-frame ones, dropping some. The repertoire holds roughly 2,900 clones, with roughly 50% as singletons. The data derive from a study of sequential checkpoint blockade in melanoma. The treatment is: randomized to nivolumab then ipilimumab (arm A) or the reverse (arm B). Live CD3+CD8+ CD19− CD56− cells were sorted from PBMCs. The material sequenced was CD8+ T cells sorted from blood (inferred from file names), taken from a patient given nivolumab and ipilimumab in sequence. This receptor was taken from a human donor with melanoma.

The CDR3 loop is CAWTRLRGQGELFF. The DNA of the CDR3 is TGTGCCTGGACAAGGCTCAGGGGGCAGGGGGAGCTGTTTTTT. This chain links TRBV30 with TRBJ2-2, with 8 bases identical to TRBD1. The CDR3 runs 14 residues. After removal of 4 bases from V and 8 bases from J, the junction contained 9 bases not matched to a gene. CDR1 and CDR2 from the germline V gene are GTSNPN and SVGIG (reference sequence).